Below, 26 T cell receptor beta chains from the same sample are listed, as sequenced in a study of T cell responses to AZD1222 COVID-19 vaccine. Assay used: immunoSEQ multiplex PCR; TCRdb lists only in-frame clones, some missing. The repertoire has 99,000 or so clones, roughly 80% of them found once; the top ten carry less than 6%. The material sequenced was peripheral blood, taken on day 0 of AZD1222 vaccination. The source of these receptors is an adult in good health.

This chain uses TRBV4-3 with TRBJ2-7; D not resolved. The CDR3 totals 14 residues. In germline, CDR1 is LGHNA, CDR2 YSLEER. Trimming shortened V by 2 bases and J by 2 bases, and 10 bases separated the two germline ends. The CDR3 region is CASSQSAGTYEQYF. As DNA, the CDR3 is TGCGCCAGCAGCCAAAGTGCTGGGACCTACGAGCAGTACTTC.

In DNA form, the CDR3 reads TGTGCCAGCAGCTTGAACCCACAGGGTCGGACTGAAGCTTTCTTT. Translated, it gives CASSLNPQGRTEAFF. The gene calls are TRBV5-5 and TRBJ1-1; TRBD1 might be the D (6 bases). Germline loops: CDR1 SGHKS, CDR2 YYEKEE (reference sequence). Trimming left V 1 base short and J 5 bases short, with 15 bases between. The CDR3 loop spans 15 amino acids.

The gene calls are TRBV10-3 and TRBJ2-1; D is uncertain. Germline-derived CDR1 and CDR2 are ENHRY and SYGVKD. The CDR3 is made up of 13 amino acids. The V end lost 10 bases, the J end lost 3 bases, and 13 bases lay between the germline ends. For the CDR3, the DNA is TGTGCCACCTGCTCGGACGGCTACAATGAGCAGTTCTTC. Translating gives CATCSDGYNEQFF.

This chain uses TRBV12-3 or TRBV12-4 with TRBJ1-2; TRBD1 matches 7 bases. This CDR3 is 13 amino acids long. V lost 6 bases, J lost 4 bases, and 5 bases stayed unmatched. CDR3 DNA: TGTGCCAGCAGCTTACAGGGGATCTATGGCTACACCTTC. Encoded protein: CASSLQGIYGYTF.

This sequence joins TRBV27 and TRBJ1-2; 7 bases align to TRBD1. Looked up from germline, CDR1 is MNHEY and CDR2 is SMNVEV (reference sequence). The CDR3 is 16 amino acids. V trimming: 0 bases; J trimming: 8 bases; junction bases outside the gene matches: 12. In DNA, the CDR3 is TGTGCCAGCAGTTTATCCGAGACAGGGCTAATAGGGGGCTACACCTTC. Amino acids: CASSLSETGLIGGYTF.

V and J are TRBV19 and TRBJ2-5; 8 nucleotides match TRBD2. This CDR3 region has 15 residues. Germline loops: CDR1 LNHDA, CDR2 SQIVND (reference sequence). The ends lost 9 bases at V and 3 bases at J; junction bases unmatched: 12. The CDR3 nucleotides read TGTGCCAGCAAAGGAAGAGCGGGGGTCGAAGAGACCCAGTACTTC. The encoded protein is CASKGRAGVEETQYF. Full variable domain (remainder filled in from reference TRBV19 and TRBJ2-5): DGGITQSPKYLFRKEGQNVTLSCEQNLNHDAMYWYRQDPGQGLRLIYYSQIVNDFQKGDIAEGYSVSREKKESFPLTVTSAQKNPTAFYLCASKGRAGVEETQYFGPGTRLLVL.

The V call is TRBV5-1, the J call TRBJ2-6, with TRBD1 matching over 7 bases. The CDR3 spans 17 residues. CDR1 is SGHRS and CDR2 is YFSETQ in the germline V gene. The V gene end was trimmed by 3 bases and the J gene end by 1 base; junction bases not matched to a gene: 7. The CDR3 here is CASSSGQTLSGANVLTF. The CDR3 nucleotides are TGCGCCAGCAGCTCGGGACAGACCTTATCTGGGGCCAACGTCCTGACTTTC. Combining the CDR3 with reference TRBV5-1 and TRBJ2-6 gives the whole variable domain KAGVTQTPRYLIKTRGQQVTLSCSPISGHRSVSWYQQTPGQGLQFLFEYFSETQRNKGNFPGRFSGRQFSNSRSEMNVSTLELGDSALYLCASSSGQTLSGANVLTFGAGSRLTVL.

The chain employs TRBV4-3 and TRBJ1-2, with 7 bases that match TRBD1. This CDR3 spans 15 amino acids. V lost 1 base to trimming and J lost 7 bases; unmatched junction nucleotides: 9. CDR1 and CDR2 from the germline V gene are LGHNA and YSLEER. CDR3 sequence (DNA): TGCGCCAGCAGCCAAGGGACAGGTATTCTGTCTGGCTACACCTTC. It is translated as CASSQGTGILSGYTF.

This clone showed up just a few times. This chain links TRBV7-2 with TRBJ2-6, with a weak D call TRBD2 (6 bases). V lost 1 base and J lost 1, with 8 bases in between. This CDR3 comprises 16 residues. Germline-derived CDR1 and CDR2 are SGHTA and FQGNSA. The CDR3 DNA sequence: TGTGCCAGCAGCTTAGATGCGGGGTCTGGGGCCAACGTCCTGACTTTC. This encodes CASSLDAGSGANVLTF.

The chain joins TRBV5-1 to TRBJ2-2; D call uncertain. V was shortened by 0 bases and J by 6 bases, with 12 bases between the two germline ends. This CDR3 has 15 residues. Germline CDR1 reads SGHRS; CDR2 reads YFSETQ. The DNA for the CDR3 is TGCGCCAGCAGCTTGGCCCCCCCCAGCCCCGGGGAGCTGTTTTTT. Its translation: CASSLAPPSPGELFF.

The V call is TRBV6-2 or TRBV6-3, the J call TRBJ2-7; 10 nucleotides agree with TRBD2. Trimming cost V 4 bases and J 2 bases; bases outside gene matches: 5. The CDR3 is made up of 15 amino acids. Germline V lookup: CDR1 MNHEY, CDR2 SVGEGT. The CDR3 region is CASSSLAGATYEQYF. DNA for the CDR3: TGTGCCAGCAGTTCCCTAGCGGGAGCTACCTACGAGCAGTACTTC.

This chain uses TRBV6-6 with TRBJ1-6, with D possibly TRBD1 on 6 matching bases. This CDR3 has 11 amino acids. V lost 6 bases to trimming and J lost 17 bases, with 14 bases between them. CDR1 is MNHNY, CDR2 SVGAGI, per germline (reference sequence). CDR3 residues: CASSRGQYIHF. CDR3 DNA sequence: TGTGCCAGCAGCCGAGGACAGTACATCCACTTT.

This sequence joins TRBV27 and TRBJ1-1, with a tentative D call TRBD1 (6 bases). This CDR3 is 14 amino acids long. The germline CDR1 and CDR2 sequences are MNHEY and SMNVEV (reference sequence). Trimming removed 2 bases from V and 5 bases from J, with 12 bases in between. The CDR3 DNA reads TGTGCCAGCAGTTTAGGTGGGGGGCTGACTGAAGCTTTCTTT. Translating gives CASSLGGGLTEAFF.

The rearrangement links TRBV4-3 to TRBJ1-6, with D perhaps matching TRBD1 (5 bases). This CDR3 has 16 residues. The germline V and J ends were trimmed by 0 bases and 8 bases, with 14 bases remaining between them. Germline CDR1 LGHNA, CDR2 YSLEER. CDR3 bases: TGCGCCAGCAGCCAAGAGGGACGGAGTAGGCATTCACCCCTCCACTTT. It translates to CASSQEGRSRHSPLHF.

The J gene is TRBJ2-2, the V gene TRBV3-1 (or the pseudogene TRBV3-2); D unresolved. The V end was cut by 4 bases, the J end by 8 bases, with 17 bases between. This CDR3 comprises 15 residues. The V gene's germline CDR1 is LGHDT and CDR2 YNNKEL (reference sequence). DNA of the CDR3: TGTGCCAGCAGCCCCCGAGGTAGTTTTGGGGGGGAGCTGTTTTTT. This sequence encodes CASSPRGSFGGELFF.

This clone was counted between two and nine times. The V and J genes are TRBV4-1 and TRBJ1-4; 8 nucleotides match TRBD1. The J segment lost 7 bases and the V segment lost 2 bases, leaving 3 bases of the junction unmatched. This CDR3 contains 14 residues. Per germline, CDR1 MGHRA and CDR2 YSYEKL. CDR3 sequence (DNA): TGCGCCAGCAGCCAACCCGGGACAGGTGAAAAACTGTTTTTT. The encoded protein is CASSQPGTGEKLFF.

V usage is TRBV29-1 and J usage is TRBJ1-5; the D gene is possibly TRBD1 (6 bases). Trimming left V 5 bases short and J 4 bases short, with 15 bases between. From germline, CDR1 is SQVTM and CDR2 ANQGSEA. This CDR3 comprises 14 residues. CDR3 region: CSVFTGLKNQPQHF. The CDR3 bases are TGCAGCGTTTTCACAGGGCTTAAGAATCAGCCCCAGCATTTT.

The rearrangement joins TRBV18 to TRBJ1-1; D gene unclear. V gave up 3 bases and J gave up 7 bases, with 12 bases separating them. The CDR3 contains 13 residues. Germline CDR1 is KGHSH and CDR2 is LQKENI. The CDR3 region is CASSPSGRDEAFF. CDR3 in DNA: TGTGCCAGCTCACCGTCTGGCCGCGATGAAGCTTTCTTT.

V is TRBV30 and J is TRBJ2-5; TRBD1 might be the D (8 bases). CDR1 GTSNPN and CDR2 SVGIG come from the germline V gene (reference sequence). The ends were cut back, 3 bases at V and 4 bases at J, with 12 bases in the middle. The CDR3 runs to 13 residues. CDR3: CAWRNRGGETQYF. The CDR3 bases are TGTGCCTGGAGGAACAGGGGGGGAGAGACCCAGTACTTC.

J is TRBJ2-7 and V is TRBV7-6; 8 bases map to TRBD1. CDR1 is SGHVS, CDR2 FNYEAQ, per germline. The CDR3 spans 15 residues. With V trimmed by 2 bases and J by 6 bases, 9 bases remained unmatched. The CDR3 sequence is CASSLLQGGPGEQYF. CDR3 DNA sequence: TGTGCCAGCAGCTTATTACAGGGGGGCCCAGGCGAGCAGTACTTC.

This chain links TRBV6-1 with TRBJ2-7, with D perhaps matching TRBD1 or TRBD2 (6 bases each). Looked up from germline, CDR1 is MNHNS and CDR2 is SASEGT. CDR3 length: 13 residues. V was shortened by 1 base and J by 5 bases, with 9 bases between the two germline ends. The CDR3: CASSEDGGDEQYF. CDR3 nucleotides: TGTGCCAGCAGTGAAGACGGGGGCGACGAGCAGTACTTC.

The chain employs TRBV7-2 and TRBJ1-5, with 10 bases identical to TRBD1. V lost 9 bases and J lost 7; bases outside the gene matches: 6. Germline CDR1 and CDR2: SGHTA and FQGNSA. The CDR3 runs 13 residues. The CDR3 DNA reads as TGTGCCAGTCGCCGGGACAGGGGACAGCCCCAGCATTTT. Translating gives CASRRDRGQPQHF. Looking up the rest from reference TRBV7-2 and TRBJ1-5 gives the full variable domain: GAGVSQSPSNKVTEKGKDVELRCDPISGHTALYWYRQSLGQGLEFLIYFQGNSAPDKSGLPSDRFSAERTGGSVSTLTIQRTQQEDSAVYLCASRRDRGQPQHFGDGTRLSIL.

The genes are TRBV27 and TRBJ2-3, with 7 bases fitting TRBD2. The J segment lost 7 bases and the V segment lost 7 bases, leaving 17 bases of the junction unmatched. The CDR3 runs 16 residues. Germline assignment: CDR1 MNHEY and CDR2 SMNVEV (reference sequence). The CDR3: CASTVMGGEGRYTQYF. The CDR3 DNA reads TGTGCCAGCACCGTAATGGGAGGGGAGGGCAGGTATACGCAGTATTTT.

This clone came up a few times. The CDR3 coding sequence is TGTGCCAGCAGCCATAGCAGCGAGGGAAACATTCAGTACTTC. Translating it yields CASSHSSEGNIQYF. The V and J genes are TRBV3-1 (or the pseudogene TRBV3-2) and TRBJ2-4; weak D call: TRBD2 (5 bases). Deletions cut 3 bases from V and 6 bases from J, with 12 bases between. The germline gives CDR1 LGHDT, CDR2 YNNKEL (reference sequence). The CDR3 runs 14 residues.

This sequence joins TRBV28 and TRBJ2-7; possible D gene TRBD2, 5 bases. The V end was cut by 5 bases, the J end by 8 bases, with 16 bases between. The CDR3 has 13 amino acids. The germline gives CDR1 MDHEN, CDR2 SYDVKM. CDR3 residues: CASSAGSLEKQYF. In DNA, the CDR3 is TGTGCCAGCAGTGCGGGCAGCTTGGAAAAGCAGTACTTC.

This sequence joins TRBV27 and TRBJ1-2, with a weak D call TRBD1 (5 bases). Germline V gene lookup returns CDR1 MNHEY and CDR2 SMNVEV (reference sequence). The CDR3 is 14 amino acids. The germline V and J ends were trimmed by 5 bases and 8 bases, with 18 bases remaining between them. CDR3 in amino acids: CASSRTYPTRGYTF. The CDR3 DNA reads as TGTGCCAGCAGTCGGACATACCCTACGAGGGGCTACACCTTC.